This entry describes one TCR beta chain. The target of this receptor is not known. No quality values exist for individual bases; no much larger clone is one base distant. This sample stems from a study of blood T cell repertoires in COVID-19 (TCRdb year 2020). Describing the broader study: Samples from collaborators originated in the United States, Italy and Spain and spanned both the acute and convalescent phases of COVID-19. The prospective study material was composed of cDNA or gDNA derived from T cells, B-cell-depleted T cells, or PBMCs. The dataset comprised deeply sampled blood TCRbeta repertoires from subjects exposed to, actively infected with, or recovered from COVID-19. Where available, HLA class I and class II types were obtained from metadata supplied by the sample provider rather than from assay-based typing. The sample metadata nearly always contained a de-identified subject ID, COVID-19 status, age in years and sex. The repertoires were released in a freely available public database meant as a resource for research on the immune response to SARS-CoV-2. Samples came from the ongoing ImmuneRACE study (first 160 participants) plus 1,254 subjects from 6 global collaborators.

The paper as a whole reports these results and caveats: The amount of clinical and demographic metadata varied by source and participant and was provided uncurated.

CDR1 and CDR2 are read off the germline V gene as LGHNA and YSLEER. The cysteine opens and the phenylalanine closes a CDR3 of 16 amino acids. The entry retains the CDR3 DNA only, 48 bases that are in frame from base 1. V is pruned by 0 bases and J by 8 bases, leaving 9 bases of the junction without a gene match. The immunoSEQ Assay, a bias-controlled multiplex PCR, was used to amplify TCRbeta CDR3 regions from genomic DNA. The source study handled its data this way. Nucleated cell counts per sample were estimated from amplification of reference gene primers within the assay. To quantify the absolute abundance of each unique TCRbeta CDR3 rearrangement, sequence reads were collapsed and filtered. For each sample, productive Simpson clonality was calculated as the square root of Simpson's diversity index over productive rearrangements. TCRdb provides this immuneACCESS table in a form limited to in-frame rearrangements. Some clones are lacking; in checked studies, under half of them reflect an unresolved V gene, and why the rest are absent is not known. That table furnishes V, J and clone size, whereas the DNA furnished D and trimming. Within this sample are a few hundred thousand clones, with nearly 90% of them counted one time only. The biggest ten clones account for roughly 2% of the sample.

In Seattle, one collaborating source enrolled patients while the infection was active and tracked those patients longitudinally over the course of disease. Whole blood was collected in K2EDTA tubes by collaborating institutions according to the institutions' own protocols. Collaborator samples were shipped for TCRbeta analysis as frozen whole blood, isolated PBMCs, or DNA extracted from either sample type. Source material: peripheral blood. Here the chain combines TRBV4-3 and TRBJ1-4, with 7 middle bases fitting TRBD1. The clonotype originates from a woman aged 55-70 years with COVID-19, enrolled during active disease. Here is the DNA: TGCGCCAGCAGCCAAGATAGGACAGGTGGGAGCGAAAAACTGTTTTTT. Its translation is CASSQDRTGGSEKLFF.